This T cell receptor (beta chain) came from a study of regulatory T cells in long-lasting Graves disease. CDR1 and CDR2 from the germline V gene are MNHEY and SMNVEV (reference sequence). The V gene lost 1 base and the J gene lost 8 bases, with 11 bases spanning the gap. The CDR3 is 14 amino acids. Library construction for TCR beta used iRepertoire HTBI primers and Arm-PCR of CDR3 regions. TCRdb re-called the multiplex PCR reads through MiXCR, storing one row per CDR3 protein. The sample has almost 350,000 distinct CDR3 sequences; around a fifth are singletons. This clonotype was detected ten times or more. Its antigen is undetermined. Described time point: persistent/refractory GD, antithyroid drugs over 5 years with positive TRAb. Following extraction of RNA from PBMCs, that RNA was used to make the TCR library. General study results and limits: Newly diagnosed Graves' patients had higher TCR diversity than persistent ones.

The rearrangement uses TRBV27 and TRBJ1-4; D not certain. The TCR sequence derives from a female donor with Graves disease. The sample consisted of peripheral blood mononuclear cells (PBMCs), taken when the disease was refractory, from a patient treated with antithyroid drugs. CDR3 nucleotide sequence: TGTGCCAGCAGTTTATTGTCAGCGCAGGAAAAACTGTTTTTT. Translated: CASSLLSAQEKLFF. Filled out from reference TRBV27 and TRBJ1-4, the complete variable domain reads EAQVTQNPRYLITVTGKKLTVTCSQNMNHEYMSWYRQDPGLGLRQIYYSMNVEVTDKGDVPEGYKVSRKEKRNFPLILESPSPNQTSLYFCASSLLSAQEKLFFGSGTQLSVL.